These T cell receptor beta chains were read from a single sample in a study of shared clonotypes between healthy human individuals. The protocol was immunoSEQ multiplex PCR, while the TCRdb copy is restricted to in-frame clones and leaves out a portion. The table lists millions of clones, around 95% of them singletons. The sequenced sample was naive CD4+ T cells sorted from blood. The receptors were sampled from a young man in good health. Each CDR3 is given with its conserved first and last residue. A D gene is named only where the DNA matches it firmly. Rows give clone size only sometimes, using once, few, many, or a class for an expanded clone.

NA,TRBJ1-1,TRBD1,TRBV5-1,TGCGCCAGCTTTAGGGGGGACAGAGAGAACACTGAAGCTTTCTTT,CASFRGDRENTEAFF
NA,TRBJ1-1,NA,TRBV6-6,TGTGCCAGCAGTTATCACGGGGGGCAAACTGAAGCTTTCTTT,CASSYHGGQTEAFF
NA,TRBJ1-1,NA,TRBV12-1,TGTGCCAGCACTACCCGCGAACGAAGGAGGTGGGCTGAAGCTTTCTTT,CASTTRERRRWAEAFF
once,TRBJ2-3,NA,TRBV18,TGTGCCAGCTCACCCGATGTCTCTAGCACAGATACGCAGTATTTT,CASSPDVSSTDTQYF
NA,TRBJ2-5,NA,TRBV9,TGTGCCAGCAGCCCTCGGAGTGAACAAGAGACCCAGTACTTC,CASSPRSEQETQYF
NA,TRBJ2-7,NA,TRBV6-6,TGTGCCAGCAGTTACTCGGTAGAAAACGAGCAGTACTTC,CASSYSVENEQYF
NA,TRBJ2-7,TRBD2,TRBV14,TGTGCCAGCAGCCAGAGCGGGGACCCCTACGAGCAGTACTTC,CASSQSGDPYEQYF
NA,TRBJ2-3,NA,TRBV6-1,TGTGCCAGCAGGCAGGGGACTTCCGATACGCAGTATTTT,CASRQGTSDTQYF
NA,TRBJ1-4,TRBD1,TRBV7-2,TGTGCCAGCAGCCAGGGGGTTGCTGAAAAACTGTTTTTT,CASSQGVAEKLFF
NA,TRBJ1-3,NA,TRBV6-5,TGTGCCAGCAGTTACAGTCAGGCGGACTCTGGAAACACCATATATTTT,CASSYSQADSGNTIYF
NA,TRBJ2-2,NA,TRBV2,TGTGCCAGCTCTGGGGATGGCACCGGGGAGCTGTTTTTT,CASSGDGTGELFF
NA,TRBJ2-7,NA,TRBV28,TGTGCCAGCAGTGCCTCACCCTACGAGCAGTACTTC,CASSASPYEQYF
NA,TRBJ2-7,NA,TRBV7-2,TGTGCCAGCAGCTTGATCGACAAGGCCTACGAGCAGTACTTC,CASSLIDKAYEQYF
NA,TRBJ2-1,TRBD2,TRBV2,TGTGCCAGCAGCCTAAAAGCGGGGGGTGGAGATGAGCAGTTCTTC,CASSLKAGGGDEQFF
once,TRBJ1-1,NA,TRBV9,TGTGCCAGCAGCGTAGACGGGTACACTGAAGCTTTCTTT,CASSVDGYTEAFF
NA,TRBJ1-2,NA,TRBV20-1,TGCAGTGCCTCCCATTATGGCTACACCTTC,CSASHYGYTF
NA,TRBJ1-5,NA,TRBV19,TGTGCCAGCTCGGGGGGTCCCCAGCCCCAGCATTTT,CASSGGPQPQHF
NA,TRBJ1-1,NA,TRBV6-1,TGTGCCAGCAGTCTGACGGCGGCGAACACTGAAGCTTTCTTT,CASSLTAANTEAFF
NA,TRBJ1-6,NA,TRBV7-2,TGTGCCAGCAGCTTAGCTGGGGGGGTCACAGTCCCCCTCCACTTT,CASSLAGGVTVPLHF
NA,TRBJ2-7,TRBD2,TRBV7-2,TGTGCCAGCAGCTTAGTAGCGGGACTACACGAGCAGTACTTC,CASSLVAGLHEQYF
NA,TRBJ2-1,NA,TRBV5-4,TGTGCCAGCAGCTTGGAGGTAGTGATTAGCTCCTACAATGAGCAGTTCTTC,CASSLEVVISSYNEQFF
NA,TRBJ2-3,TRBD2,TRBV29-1,TGCAGCGTTGCCGGGACTAGCGGGGGAACAGATACGCAGTATTTT,CSVAGTSGGTDTQYF
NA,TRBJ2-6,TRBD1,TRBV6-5,TGTGCCAGCAGCTCACAGGGGGCTGGGGCCAACGTCCTGACTTTC,CASSSQGAGANVLTF